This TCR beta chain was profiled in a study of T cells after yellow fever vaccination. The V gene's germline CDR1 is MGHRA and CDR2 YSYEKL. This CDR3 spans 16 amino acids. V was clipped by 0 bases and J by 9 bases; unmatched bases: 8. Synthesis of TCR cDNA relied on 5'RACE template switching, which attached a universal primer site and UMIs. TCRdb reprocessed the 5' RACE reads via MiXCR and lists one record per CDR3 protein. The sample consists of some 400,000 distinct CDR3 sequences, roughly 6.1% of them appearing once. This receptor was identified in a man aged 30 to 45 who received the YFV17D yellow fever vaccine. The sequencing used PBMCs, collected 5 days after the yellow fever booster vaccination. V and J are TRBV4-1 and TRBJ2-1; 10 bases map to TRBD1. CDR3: CASSQDTGQGIGEQFF. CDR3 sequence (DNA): TGCGCCAGCAGCCAAGATACGGGACAGGGGATAGGTGAGCAGTTCTTC.